The rows below give T cell receptor beta chains drawn from one sample of a study of blood T cell dynamics during melanoma immunotherapy. The table came from immunoSEQ multiplex PCR; TCRdb's copy has only in-frame clones and leaves some out. The top ten clones hold 7.6% of a sample with more than 15,000 clones, around 83% of them seen once. The source was blood, collected from a patient treated with checkpoint blockade. These receptors all stem from a human donor with melanoma. Both conserved end residues are part of each CDR3. Each record gives: D gene, clone size, J gene, V gene, CDR3 DNA, CDR3 protein. A D gene is named only where the DNA matches it firmly. Clone size is shown for a subset of rows, as once, few, many or a class of expanded clone.

>-|-|TRBJ2-3|TRBV9
TGTGCCAGCAGCCCCAACACAGATACGCAGTATTTT
CASSPNTDTQYF
>-|-|TRBJ2-3|TRBV7-8
TGTGCCAGCAGTCTAGGGGGGGACTGGAAGGCAGATACGCAGTATTTT
CASSLGGDWKADTQYF
>TRBD1|few|TRBJ2-2|TRBV18
TGTGCCAGCTCAACGACAGGGGGGAACACCGGGGAGCTGTTTTTT
CASSTTGGNTGELFF
>-|few|TRBJ1-1|TRBV9
TGTGCCAGCAGCCGGGGGCTGAACACTGAAGCTTTCTTT
CASSRGLNTEAFF
>TRBD2|-|TRBJ2-5|TRBV6-5
TGTGCCAGCAGTAGACTAGCGGGAGTCGAGGAGACCCAGTACTTC
CASSRLAGVEETQYF
>TRBD2|-|TRBJ2-4|TRBV27
TGTGCCAGCAGTCCCGTAGCGGGATACAAAAACATTCAGTACTTC
CASSPVAGYKNIQYF
>-|-|TRBJ1-5|TRBV6-5
TGTGCCACCGGACCTGCTTGGCCCCAGCATTTT
CATGPAWPQHF
>TRBD2|once|TRBJ2-2|TRBV6-1
TGTGCCAGCAGTGGGTCGACTAGCGGAACCGGGGAGCTGTTTTTT
CASSGSTSGTGELFF
>-|-|TRBJ2-5|TRBV5-1
TGCGCCAGCGCGGGCGGGGCGGGAACGCAAGAGACCCAGTACTTC
CASAGGAGTQETQYF
>-|-|TRBJ2-5|TRBV6-5
TGTGCCAGCAGTTACTCCGGGGTTCAGACAGAGACCCAGTACTTC
CASSYSGVQTETQYF
>TRBD1|-|TRBJ1-6|TRBV7-3
TGTGCCAGCAGCTTAGGTGTGGGACAGACTTCACCCCTCCACTTT
CASSLGVGQTSPLHF
>-|once|TRBJ2-4|TRBV5-6
TGTGCCAGCAGCTTGGGTCGGGATTCGACCAAAAACATTCAGTACTTC
CASSLGRDSTKNIQYF
>TRBD1|-|TRBJ1-5|TRBV2
TGTGCCAGCAGGAGGGACAGGGGATGGGGTCAGCCCCAGCATTTT
CASRRDRGWGQPQHF
>TRBD2|-|TRBJ2-7|TRBV4-3
TGCGCCAGCAGCCAGACGGGAGGCTACGAGCAGTACTTC
CASSQTGGYEQYF
>TRBD2|large|TRBJ2-3|TRBV2
TGTGCCAGTAGCGGGATGGGTCCAGATACGCAGTATTTT
CASSGMGPDTQYF
>TRBD1|-|TRBJ2-2|TRBV5-6
TGTGCCAGCAGCAACGACAGGGGAACGAACACCGGGGAGCTGTTTTTT
CASSNDRGTNTGELFF
>-|-|TRBJ2-4|TRBV28
TGTGCCAGCAGTTTACTGACAGCGGCCAAAAACATTCAGTACTTC
CASSLLTAAKNIQYF